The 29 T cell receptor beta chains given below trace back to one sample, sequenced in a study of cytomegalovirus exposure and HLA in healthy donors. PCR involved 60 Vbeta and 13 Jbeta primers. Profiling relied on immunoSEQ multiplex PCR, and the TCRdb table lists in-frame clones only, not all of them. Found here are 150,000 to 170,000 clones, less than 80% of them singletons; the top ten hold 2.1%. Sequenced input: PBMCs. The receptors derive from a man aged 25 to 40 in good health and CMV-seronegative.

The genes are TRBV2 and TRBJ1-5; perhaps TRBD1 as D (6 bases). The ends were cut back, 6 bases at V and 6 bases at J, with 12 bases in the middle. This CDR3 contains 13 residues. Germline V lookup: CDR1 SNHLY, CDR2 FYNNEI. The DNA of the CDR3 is TGTGCCAGCAGGCCGTCAGGGGTTCAGCCCCAGCATTTT. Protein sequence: CASRPSGVQPQHF.

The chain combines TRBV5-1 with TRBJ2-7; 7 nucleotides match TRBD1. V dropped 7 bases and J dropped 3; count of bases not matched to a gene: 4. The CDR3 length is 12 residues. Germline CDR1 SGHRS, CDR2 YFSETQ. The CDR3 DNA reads TGCGCCAGCCGGGGACAGCACTACGAGCAGTACTTC. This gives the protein CASRGQHYEQYF.

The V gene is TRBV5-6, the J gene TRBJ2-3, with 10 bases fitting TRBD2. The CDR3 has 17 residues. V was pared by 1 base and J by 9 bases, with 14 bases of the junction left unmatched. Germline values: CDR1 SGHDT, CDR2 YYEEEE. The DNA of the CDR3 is TGTGCCAGCAGCTTGAGCGCTAGCGGGGGCCGAGGAGGCACGCAGTATTTT. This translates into CASSLSASGGRGGTQYF.

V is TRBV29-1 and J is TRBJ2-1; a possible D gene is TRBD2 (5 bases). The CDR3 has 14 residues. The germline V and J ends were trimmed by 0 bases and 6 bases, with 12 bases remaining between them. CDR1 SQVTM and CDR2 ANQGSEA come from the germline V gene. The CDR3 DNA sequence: TGCAGCGTTGAAGACCCGTCACGGGGCAATGAGCAGTTCTTC. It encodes CSVEDPSRGNEQFF.

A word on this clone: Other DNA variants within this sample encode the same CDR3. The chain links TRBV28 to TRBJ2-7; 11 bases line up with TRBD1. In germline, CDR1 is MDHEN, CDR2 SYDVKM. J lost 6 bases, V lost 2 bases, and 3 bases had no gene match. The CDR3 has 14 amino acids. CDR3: CASSLGTGGGEQYF. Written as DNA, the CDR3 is TGTGCCAGCAGTTTAGGGACAGGGGGAGGCGAGCAGTACTTC.

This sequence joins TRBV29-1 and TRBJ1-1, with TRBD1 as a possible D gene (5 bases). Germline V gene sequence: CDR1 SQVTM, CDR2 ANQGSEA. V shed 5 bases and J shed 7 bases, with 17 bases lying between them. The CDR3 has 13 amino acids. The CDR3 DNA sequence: TGCAGCGTTCCGCGGGGGGGAAATTTTGAAGCTTTCTTT. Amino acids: CSVPRGGNFEAFF.

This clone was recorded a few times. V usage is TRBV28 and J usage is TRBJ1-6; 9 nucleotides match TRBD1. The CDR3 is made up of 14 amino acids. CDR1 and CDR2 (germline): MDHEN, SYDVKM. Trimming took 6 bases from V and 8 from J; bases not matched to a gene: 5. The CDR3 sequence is CASSLGQGHSPLHF. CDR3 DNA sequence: TGTGCCAGCAGCCTCGGACAGGGGCATTCACCCCTCCACTTT.

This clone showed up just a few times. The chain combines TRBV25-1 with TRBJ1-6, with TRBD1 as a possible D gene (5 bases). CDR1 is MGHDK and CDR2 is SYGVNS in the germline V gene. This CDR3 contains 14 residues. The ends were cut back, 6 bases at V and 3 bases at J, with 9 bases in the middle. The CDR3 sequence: CASSLDSYNSPLHF. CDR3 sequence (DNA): TGTGCCAGCAGCCTTGACAGCTATAATTCACCCCTCCACTTT.

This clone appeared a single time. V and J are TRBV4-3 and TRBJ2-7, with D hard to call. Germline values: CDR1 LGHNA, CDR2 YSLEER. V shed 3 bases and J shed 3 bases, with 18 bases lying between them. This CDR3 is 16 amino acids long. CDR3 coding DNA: TGCGCCAGCAGCCACTCAGCTACGGGTGAGCTCTACGAGCAGTACTTC. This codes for CASSHSATGELYEQYF.

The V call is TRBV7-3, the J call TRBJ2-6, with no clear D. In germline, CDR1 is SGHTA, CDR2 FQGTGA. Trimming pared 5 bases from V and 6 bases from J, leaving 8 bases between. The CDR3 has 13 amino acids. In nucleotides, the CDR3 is TGTGCCAGCAGCCAGTACACGGCCAACGTCCTGACTTTC. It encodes CASSQYTANVLTF. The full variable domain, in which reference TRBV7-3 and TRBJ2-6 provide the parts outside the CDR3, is GAGVSQTPSNKVTEKGKYVELRCDPISGHTALYWYRQSLGQGPEFLIYFQGTGAADDSGLPNDRFFAVRPEGSVSTLKIQRTERGDSAVYLCASSQYTANVLTFGAGSRLTVL.

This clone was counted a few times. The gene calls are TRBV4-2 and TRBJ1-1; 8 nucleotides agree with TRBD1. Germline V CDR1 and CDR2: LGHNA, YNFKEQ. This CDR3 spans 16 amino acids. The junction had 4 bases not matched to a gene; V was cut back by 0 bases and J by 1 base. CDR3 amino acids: CASSQDLGQGNTEAFF. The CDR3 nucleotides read TGTGCCAGCAGCCAAGATTTAGGACAGGGGAACACTGAAGCTTTCTTT.

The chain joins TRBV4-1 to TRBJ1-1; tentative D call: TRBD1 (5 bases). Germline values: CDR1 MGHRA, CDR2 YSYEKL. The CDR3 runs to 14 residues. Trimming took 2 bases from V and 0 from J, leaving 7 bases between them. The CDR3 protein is CASSQQGLNTEAFF. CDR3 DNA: TGCGCCAGCAGCCAACAGGGATTGAACACTGAAGCTTTCTTT.

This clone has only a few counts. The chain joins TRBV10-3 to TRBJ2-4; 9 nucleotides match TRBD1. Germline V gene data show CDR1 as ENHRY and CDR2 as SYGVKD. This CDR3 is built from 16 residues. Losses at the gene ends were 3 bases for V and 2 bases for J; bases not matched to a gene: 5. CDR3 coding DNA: TGTGCCATCAGTGACTCACAGGGGGCGACCAAAAACATTCAGTACTTC. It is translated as CAISDSQGATKNIQYF.

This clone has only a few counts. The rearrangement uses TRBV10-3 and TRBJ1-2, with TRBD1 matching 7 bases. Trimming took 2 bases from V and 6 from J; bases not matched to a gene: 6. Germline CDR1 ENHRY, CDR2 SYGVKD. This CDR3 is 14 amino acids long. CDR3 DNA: TGTGCCATCAGTGAGCTTATGACAGGGAATGGCTACACCTTC. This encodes CAISELMTGNGYTF.

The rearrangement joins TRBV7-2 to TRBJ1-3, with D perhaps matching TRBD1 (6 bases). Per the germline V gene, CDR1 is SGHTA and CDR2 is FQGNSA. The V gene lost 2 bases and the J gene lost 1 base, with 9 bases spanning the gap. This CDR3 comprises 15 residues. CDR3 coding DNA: TGTGCCAGCAGCTTATCAGGGGTTTCTGGAAACACCATATATTTT. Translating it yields CASSLSGVSGNTIYF.

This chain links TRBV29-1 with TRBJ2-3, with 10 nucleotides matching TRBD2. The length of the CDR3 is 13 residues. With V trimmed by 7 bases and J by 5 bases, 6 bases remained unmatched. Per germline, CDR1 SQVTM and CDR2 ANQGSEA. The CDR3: CSAAGGPEDTQYF. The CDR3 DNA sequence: TGCAGCGCAGCGGGGGGGCCGGAAGATACGCAGTATTTT.

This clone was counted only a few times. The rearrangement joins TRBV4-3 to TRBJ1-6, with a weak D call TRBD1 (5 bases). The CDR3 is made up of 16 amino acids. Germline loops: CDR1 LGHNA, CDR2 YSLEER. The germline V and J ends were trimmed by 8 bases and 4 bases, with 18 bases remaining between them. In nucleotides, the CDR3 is TGCGCCAGCTCACAGAGCACCGGGGGGTATAATTCACCCCTCCACTTT. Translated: CASSQSTGGYNSPLHF.

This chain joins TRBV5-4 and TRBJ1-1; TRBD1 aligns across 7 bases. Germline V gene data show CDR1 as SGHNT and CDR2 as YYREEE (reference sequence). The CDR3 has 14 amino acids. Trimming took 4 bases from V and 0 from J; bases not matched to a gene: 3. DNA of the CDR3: TGTGCCAGCAGCGGGACAGATATGAACACTGAAGCTTTCTTT. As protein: CASSGTDMNTEAFF.

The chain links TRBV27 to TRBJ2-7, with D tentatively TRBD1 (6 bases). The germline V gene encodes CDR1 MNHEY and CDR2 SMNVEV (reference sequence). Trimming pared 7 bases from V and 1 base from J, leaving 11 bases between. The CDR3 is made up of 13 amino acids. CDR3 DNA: TGTGCCAGCAATCCGGACAGTTCCTACGAGCAGTACTTC. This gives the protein CASNPDSSYEQYF.

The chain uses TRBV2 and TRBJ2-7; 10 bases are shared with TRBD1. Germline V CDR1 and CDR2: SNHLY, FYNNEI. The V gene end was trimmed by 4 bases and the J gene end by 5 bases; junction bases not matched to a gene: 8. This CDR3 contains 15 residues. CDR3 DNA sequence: TGTGCCAGCAGTGTTTGGGACAGGGGAGACGACGAGCAGTACTTC. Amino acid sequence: CASSVWDRGDDEQYF.

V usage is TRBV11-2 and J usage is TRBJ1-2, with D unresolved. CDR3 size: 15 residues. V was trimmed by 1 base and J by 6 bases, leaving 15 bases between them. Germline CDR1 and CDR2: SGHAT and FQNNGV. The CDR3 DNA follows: TGTGCCAGCAGCTTAGGGGCCCTCAATTACAATGGCTACACCTTC. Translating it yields CASSLGALNYNGYTF.

The CDR3 sequence is CASSNPTGTRGTQYF. The CDR3 region has the DNA TGTGCCAGCAGCAACCCCACCGGGACTAGGGGGACCCAGTACTTC. J is TRBJ2-5 and V is TRBV5-4; the match to TRBD2 covers 8 bases. J lost 7 bases, V lost 4 bases, and 12 bases had no gene match. The CDR3 has 15 residues. Looked up from germline, CDR1 is SGHNT and CDR2 is YYREEE (reference sequence). The full variable domain, with the rest looked up from reference TRBV5-4 and TRBJ2-5, is ETGVTQSPTHLIKTRGQQVTLRCSSQSGHNTVSWYQQALGQGPQFIFQYYREEENGRGNFPPRFSGLQFPNYSSELNVNALELDDSALYLCASSNPTGTRGTQYFGPGTRLLVL.

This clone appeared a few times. CDR3 DNA sequence: TGTGCCAGCAGTCGGGACAGGTACTACGAGCAGTACTTC. Translated: CASSRDRYYEQYF. The chain links TRBV2 to TRBJ2-7; 8 bases line up with TRBD1. The germline V gene encodes CDR1 SNHLY and CDR2 FYNNEI. J was trimmed by 3 bases and V by 5 bases; bases with no gene match: 3. The CDR3 contains 13 residues.

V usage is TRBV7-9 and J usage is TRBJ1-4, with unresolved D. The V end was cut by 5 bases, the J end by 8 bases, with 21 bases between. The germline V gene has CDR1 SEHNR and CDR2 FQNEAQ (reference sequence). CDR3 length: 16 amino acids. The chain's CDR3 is CASSTTREGGSEKLFF. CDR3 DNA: TGTGCCAGCAGCACAACTAGAGAGGGTGGTTCGGAAAAACTGTTTTTT.

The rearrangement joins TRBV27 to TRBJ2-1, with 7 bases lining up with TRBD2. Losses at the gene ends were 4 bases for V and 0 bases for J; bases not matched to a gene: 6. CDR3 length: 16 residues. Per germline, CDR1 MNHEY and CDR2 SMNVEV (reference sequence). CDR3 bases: TGTGCCAGCAGTTCCCTCGGGGGGAACTCCTACAATGAGCAGTTCTTC. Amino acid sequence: CASSSLGGNSYNEQFF.

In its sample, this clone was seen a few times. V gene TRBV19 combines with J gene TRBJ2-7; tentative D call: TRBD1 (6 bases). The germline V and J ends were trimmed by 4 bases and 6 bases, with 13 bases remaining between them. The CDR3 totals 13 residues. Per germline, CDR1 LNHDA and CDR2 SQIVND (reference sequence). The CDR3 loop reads CASSNQPDSEQYF. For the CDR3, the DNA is TGTGCCAGTAGTAACCAACCGGACAGCGAGCAGTACTTC.

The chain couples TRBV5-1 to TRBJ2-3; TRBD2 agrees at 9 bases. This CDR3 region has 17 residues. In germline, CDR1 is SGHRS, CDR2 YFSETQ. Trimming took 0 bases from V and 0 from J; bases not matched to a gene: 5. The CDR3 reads CASSLAVTSGSTDTQYF. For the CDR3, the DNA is TGCGCCAGCAGCTTGGCGGTGACTAGCGGAAGCACAGATACGCAGTATTTT.

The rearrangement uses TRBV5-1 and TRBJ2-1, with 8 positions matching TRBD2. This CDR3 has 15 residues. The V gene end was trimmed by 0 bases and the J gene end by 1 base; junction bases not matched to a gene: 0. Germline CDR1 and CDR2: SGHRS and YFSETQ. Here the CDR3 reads CASSLERGSYNEQFF. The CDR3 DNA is TGCGCCAGCAGCTTGGAGCGGGGGTCCTACAATGAGCAGTTCTTC.

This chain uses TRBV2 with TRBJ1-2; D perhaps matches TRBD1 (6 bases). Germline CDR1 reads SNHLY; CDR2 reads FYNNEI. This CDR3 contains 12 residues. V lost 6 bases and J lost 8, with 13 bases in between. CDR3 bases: TGTGCCAGCAGGGACAGCCCTCGGGGCTACACCTTC. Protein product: CASRDSPRGYTF.